One and the same sample provided the 2 T cell receptor beta chains below, sequenced in a study of cytomegalovirus exposure and HLA in healthy donors (dated by TCRdb to about 2017). Receptor amplification or capture employed the immunoSEQ multiplex PCR assay. For the multiplex PCR, a mixture combining 60 forward primers for TCR Vbeta segments and 13 reverse primers for TCR Jbeta segments was used. Here the immuneACCESS table is served through TCRdb, limited to in-frame sequences with V and J called. Missing clones are a known gap in these copies; in checked studies unresolved V genes cover under half, and the rest lacks a known reason. A total of fewer than 150,000 clones appear in this sample, under 85% of them only once. In total, the top ten clones hold 5.8% of the sample. Source material: PBMCs. The source is a woman between 50 and 59 years old in good health and CMV-seropositive.

The chain couples TRBV29-1 to TRBJ2-5, with 7 nucleotides matching TRBD2. The V and J ends lost 7 bases and 5 bases, in that order; junction bases with no gene match: 4. The CDR3 spans 11 residues. Per the germline V gene, CDR1 is SQVTM and CDR2 is ANQGSEA. The CDR3 sequence: CSGGEGETQYF. DNA for the CDR3: TGCAGCGGGGGGGAGGGGGAGACCCAGTACTTC. The full variable domain, its missing parts supplied by reference TRBV29-1 and TRBJ2-5, is SAVISQKPSRDICQRGTSLTIQCQVDSQVTMMFWYRQQPGQSLTLIATANQGSEATYESGFVIDKFPISRPNLTFSTLTVSNMSPEDSSIYLCSGGEGETQYFGPGTRLLVL.

V gene TRBV7-8 combines with J gene TRBJ2-5; 9 bases line up with TRBD1. The length of the CDR3 is 15 residues. The J segment lost 3 bases and the V segment lost 8 bases, leaving 10 bases of the junction unmatched. From germline, CDR1 is SGHVS and CDR2 FQNEAQ. The CDR3 DNA is TGTGCCAGCCTAGCTTGGAGGACAGGGGAAGAGACCCAGTACTTC. Residues: CASLAWRTGEETQYF.